A selection of T cell receptor beta chains follows, all from one sample in a study of T cells in Graves' hyperthyroidism and ophthalmopathy. TCRdb redid the calling of the multiplex PCR reads with MiXCR, one entry per CDR3 protein. Here the sample spans around 500,000 distinct CDR3 sequences, 14% being singletons. What was sequenced was blood. The receptors originated from a woman younger than 35 with Graves' hyperthyroidism. Each CDR3 is given with its conserved first and last residue. Fields, in order: CDR3 length, D gene, V gene, J gene, CDR3 protein. The D gene is left open where the match is weak.

14	.	TRBV14	TRBJ2-5	CASSQDTGRETQYF
15	.	TRBV6-5	TRBJ1-5	CASSYSSRADQPQHF
14	.	TRBV19	TRBJ2-7	CASSTSQGPYEQYF
13	TRBD1	TRBV3-1	TRBJ2-2	CASRQGSAGELFF
15	.	TRBV4-2	TRBJ2-7	CASSQGIKQGGEQYF
18	.	TRBV2	TRBJ1-2	CASSERGGGNIEGYGYTF
13	.	TRBV5-1	TRBJ2-1	CASSFGPEDEQFF
18	TRBD2	TRBV2	TRBJ2-1	CASSGQREGLSAYNEQFF
16	TRBD2	TRBV7-3	TRBJ2-3	CASSSIERESTDTQYF
16	TRBD1	TRBV27	TRBJ1-1	CASSRSYGTGNTEAFF
14	.	TRBV24-1	TRBJ1-1	CATSDPGRGTEAFF
15	TRBD1	TRBV10-3	TRBJ1-2	CAISTPDRGFDGYTF
15	TRBD2	TRBV15	TRBJ2-1	CATSRDSGRATEQFF
15	TRBD1	TRBV27	TRBJ1-5	CASSEATGGKQPQHF
16	TRBD2	TRBV20-1	TRBJ2-1	CSASPTLAGPYNEQFF
14	.	TRBV11-3	TRBJ1-3	CASSFGETGNTIYF
17	TRBD2	TRBV9	TRBJ2-1	CASSPTLAGASYNEQFF
16	TRBD2	TRBV3-1	TRBJ2-1	CASSQLGLAVYNEQFF
16	TRBD2	TRBV5-1	TRBJ2-4	CASSGTSGKAKNIQYF
14	.	TRBV9	TRBJ1-1	CASSVVGRSTEAFF
13	.	TRBV9	TRBJ2-3	CASSGRPSDTQYF